Listed here are 7 T cell receptor beta chains from one sample, sequenced in a study of blood T cells in healthy people across ages. It was with a sample-barcoded 5' primer and a J-beta primer mix that a second PCR of roughly 6 to 12 cycles was run. MiXCR, run by TCRdb on the 5' RACE reads, gives a single entry per CDR3 protein. The sample lists 1.8 million or so distinct CDR3 sequences; 30% to 40% were seen once. Sample: blood. These TCRs come from a human donor in good health.

The sample holds many counts of this clonotype. This chain links TRBV25-1 with TRBJ2-1, with D possibly TRBD2 on 5 matching bases. V lost 2 bases and J 7 bases, leaving 6 bases between the germline ends. Germline lookup yields CDR1 MGHDK and CDR2 SYGVNS. The CDR3 consists of 12 residues. CDR3 amino acids: CASSERGNEQFF. The CDR3 bases are TGTGCCAGCAGTGAACGGGGTAATGAGCAGTTCTTC.

This clonotype was observed a few times. An end of the junction does not agree with germline; a read error may underlie this. J is TRBJ2-1 and V is TRBV7-7, with 9 bases identical to TRBD1. The CDR3 has 14 residues. The germline CDR1 and CDR2 sequences are SSHAT and FNYEAQ (reference sequence). As DNA, the CDR3 is TGTGCTAGCAGCTTATGGACAGGGGACAATGAGCAGTTCTTC. It codes for CASSLWTGDNEQFF.

This clonotype was counted between two and nine times. The chain uses TRBV6-6 and TRBJ2-7, with 9 bases fitting TRBD2. The CDR3 consists of 14 residues. V lost 2 bases, J lost 5 bases, and 4 bases stayed unmatched. Looked up from germline, CDR1 is MNHNY and CDR2 is SVGAGI (reference sequence). CDR3 nucleotide sequence: TGTGCCAGCAGTTACGGGCGCGGGGGGGACGAGCAGTACTTC. This encodes CASSYGRGGDEQYF.

This clonotype was observed a few times. The chain is built from TRBV10-3 and TRBJ2-3; the D is unclear. Germline-derived CDR1 and CDR2 are ENHRY and SYGVKD. The CDR3 totals 13 residues. V shed 6 bases and J shed 2 bases, with 9 bases lying between them. DNA of the CDR3: TGTGCCATCAGGGGGTACTCCACAGATACGCAGTATTTT. This translates into CAIRGYSTDTQYF.

There are a few counts of this clonotype. The chain couples TRBV20-1 to TRBJ1-3; the D gene is possibly TRBD1 (6 bases). The germline V gene encodes CDR1 DFQATT and CDR2 SNEGSKA (reference sequence). The CDR3 spans 16 residues. Trimming pared 0 bases from V and 0 bases from J, leaving 12 bases between. CDR3 amino acids: CSARDPGQSSGNTIYF. CDR3 in DNA: TGCAGTGCTAGAGATCCAGGACAGTCCTCTGGAAACACCATATATTTT.

The gene calls are TRBV5-6 and TRBJ2-5; 10 positions agree with TRBD2. Germline trimming cut 0 bases from V and 3 bases from J; bases unmatched to any gene: 5. The CDR3 covers 16 residues. Germline loops: CDR1 SGHDT, CDR2 YYEEEE. The CDR3 spells CASSLVVAGGEETQYF. DNA of the CDR3: TGTGCCAGCAGCTTGGTTGTAGCGGGGGGAGAAGAGACCCAGTACTTC.

This clonotype turned up a few times. V and J are TRBV20-1 and TRBJ2-7, with 10 bases fitting TRBD1. The CDR3 is made up of 13 amino acids. V gave up 5 bases and J gave up 1 base; unmatched junction bases: 2. Germline lookup yields CDR1 DFQATT and CDR2 SNEGSKA (reference sequence). The chain's CDR3 is CSAEGQGSYEQYF. In nucleotides, the CDR3 is TGCAGTGCTGAGGGACAGGGGTCCTACGAGCAGTACTTC.